These 6 T cell receptor beta chains were sequenced from one sample in a study of shared clonotypes between healthy human individuals. Sequenced by immunoSEQ multiplex PCR; TCRdb stores in-frame clones only, minus some. The data show under 2.5 million clones, 85% to 95% seen once. Input material: naive CD4+ T cells from PBMCs. Specified subset: CD45RA+ positively selected. These receptors were obtained from a man aged 18 to 35 in good health. Some clones in this sample may be carry-over from other donors' samples.

J is TRBJ2-2 and V is TRBV18; D not resolved. Germline values: CDR1 KGHSH, CDR2 LQKENI. This CDR3 region has 17 residues. V was pared by 1 base and J by 4 bases, with 16 bases between. CDR3 sequence reads: CASSPLSAVSFTGELFF. CDR3 in DNA: TGTGCCAGCTCACCACTATCGGCCGTCAGCTTCACCGGGGAGCTGTTTTTT.

Note on this clone: Other DNA sequences in this sample translate to the same CDR3. The chain is built from TRBV28 and TRBJ2-7; possibly TRBD2 for D (6 bases). This CDR3 comprises 15 residues. Germline-derived CDR1 and CDR2 are MDHEN and SYDVKM. Trimming left V 3 bases short and J 1 base short, with 13 bases between. CDR3 sequence reads: CASSFGGRGSYEQYF. As DNA, the CDR3 is TGTGCCAGCAGTTTTGGAGGGAGAGGTTCCTACGAGCAGTACTTC.

The chain links TRBV29-1 to TRBJ2-2, with 12 bases that match TRBD2. There are 17 residues in the CDR3. The germline CDR1 and CDR2 sequences are SQVTM and ANQGSEA. Unmatched junction bases numbered 10, after V lost 7 bases and J lost 1 base. DNA for the CDR3: TGCAGCGCGGGTCTAGCGGGAGGGCCCGGGAACACCGGGGAGCTGTTTTTT. This translates into CSAGLAGGPGNTGELFF.

This chain uses TRBV9 with TRBJ2-1; TRBD1 might be the D (5 bases). Trimming removed 0 bases from V and 9 bases from J, with 22 bases in between. The CDR3 spans 17 residues. The germline gives CDR1 SGDLS, CDR2 YYNGEE. The CDR3 DNA reads as TGTGCCAGCAGCGTAGTAGGGCAGGGTGGACCGTCCCCTGAGCAGTTCTTC. Translated, it gives CASSVVGQGGPSPEQFF.

This sequence joins TRBV18 and TRBJ1-2; 8 positions agree with TRBD1. The V segment lost 8 bases and the J segment 0 bases; nucleotides outside the gene matches: 8. The CDR3 extends over 15 amino acids. Germline CDR1 reads KGHSH; CDR2 reads LQKENI. CDR3 region: CASRLTGEPNYGYTF. CDR3 nucleotides: TGTGCCAGCAGATTGACAGGGGAACCTAACTATGGCTACACCTTC.

This rearrangement joins TRBV15 to TRBJ1-1; 10 nucleotides match TRBD1. Germline V gives CDR1 LNHNV, CDR2 YYDKDF (reference sequence). This CDR3 comprises 15 residues. V lost 2 bases to trimming and J lost 4 bases; unmatched junction nucleotides: 4. The CDR3 protein is CATSRRQGAGTEAFF. CDR3 bases: TGTGCCACCAGCAGAAGACAGGGGGCCGGCACTGAAGCTTTCTTT.